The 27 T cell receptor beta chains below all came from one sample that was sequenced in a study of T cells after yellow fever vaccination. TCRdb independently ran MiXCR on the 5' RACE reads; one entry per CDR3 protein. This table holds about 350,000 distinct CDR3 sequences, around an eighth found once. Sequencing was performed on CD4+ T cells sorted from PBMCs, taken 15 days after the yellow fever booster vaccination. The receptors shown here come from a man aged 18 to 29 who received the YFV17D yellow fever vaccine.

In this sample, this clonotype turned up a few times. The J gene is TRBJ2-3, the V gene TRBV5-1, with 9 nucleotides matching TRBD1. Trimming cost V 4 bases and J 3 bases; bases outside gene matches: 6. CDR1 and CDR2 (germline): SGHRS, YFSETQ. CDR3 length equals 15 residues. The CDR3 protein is CASSGDRVRTDTQYF. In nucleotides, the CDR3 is TGCGCCAGCAGCGGGGACAGGGTTAGAACAGATACGCAGTATTTT.

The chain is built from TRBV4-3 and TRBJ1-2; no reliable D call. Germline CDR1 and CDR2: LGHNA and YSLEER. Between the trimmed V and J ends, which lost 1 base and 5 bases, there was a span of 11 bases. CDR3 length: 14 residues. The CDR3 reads CASSQAPLPYGYTF. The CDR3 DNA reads TGCGCCAGCAGCCAAGCGCCCCTGCCGTATGGCTACACCTTC.

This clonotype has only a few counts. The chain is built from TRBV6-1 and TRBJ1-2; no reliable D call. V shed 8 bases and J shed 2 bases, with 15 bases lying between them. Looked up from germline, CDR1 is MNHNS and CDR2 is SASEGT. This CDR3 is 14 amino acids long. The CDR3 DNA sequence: TGTGCCAGCGAGGCCGACTACAAAAACTATGGCTACACCTTC. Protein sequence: CASEADYKNYGYTF.

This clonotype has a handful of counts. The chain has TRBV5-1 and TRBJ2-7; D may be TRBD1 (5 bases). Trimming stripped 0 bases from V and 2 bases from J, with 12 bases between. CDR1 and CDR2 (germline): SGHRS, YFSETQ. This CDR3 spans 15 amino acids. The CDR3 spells CASSLDRKRAYEQYV. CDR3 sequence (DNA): TGCGCCAGCAGCTTGGACAGGAAAAGGGCCTACGAGCAGTACGTC.

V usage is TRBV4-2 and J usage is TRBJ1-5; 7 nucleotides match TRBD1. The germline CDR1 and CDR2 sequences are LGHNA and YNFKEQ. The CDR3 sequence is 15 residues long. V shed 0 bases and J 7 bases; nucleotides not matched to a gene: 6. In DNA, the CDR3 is TGTGCCAGCAGCCAAGACGACAGGGTTTGGCAGCCCCAGCATTTT. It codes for CASSQDDRVWQPQHF.

CDR3 in DNA: TGTGCCAGCAGCTTCGAACAGGGGCCCTACAATGAGCAGTTCTTC. Its translation: CASSFEQGPYNEQFF. The chain uses TRBV11-1 and TRBJ2-1; 7 positions agree with TRBD1. There are 15 residues in the CDR3. CDR1 and CDR2 from the germline V gene are SGHAT and FQDESV (reference sequence). V shed 3 bases, J shed 2 bases, and the junction held 4 bases outside the gene matches.

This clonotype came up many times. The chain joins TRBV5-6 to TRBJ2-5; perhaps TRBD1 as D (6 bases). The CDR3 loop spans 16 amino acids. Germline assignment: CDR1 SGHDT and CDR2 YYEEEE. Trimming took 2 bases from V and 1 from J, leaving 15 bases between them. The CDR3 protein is CASSFWGPNFQETQYF. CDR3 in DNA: TGTGCCAGCAGCTTTTGGGGGCCGAACTTCCAAGAGACCCAGTACTTC.

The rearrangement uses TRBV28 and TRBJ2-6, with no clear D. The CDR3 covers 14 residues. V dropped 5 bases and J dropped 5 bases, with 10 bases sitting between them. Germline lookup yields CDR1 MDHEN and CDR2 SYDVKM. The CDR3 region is CASSTSLWANVLTF. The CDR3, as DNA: TGTGCCAGCAGTACCTCGCTCTGGGCCAACGTCCTGACTTTC.

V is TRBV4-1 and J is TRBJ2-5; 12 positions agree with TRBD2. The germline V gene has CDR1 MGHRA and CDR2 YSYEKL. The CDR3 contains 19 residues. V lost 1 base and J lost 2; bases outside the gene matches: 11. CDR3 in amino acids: CASSQGGGTSGLIQETQYF. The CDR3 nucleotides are TGCGCCAGCAGCCAAGGGGGGGGGACTAGCGGGTTAATTCAAGAGACCCAGTACTTC.

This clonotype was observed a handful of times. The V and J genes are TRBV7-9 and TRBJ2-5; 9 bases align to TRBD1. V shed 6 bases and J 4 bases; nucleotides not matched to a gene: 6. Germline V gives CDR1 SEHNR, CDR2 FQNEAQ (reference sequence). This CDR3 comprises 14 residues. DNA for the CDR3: TGTGCCAGCAGTATACAGGGGGCCGCAGAGACCCAGTACTTC. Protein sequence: CASSIQGAAETQYF.

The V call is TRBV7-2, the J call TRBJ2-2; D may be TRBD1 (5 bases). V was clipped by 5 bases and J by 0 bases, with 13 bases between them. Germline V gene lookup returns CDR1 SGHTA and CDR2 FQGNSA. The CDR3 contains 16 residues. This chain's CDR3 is CASSPVGATNTGELFF. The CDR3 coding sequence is TGTGCCAGCAGCCCCGTAGGGGCCACGAACACCGGGGAGCTGTTTTTT.

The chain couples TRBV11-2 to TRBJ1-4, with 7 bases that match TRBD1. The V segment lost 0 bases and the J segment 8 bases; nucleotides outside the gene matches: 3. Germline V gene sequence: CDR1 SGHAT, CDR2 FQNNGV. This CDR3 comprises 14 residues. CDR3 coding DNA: TGTGCCAGCAGCTTAGATAGGGGGCGCGAAAAACTGTTTTTT. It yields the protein CASSLDRGREKLFF.

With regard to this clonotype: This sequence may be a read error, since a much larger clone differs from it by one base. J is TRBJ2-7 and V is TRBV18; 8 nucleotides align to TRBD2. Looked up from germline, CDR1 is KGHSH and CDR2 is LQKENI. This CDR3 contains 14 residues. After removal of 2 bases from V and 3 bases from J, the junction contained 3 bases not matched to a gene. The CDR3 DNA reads TGTGCCAGCTCACCAGCGGGGGGCTGCTACGAGCAGTACGTC. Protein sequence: CASSPAGGCYEQYV.

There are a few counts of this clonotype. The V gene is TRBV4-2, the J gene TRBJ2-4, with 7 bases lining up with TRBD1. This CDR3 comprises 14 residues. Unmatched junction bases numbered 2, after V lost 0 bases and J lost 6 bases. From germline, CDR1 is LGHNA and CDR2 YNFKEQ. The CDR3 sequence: CASSQERGRNIQYF. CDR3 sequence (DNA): TGTGCCAGCAGCCAAGAGAGGGGGCGAAACATTCAGTACTTC.

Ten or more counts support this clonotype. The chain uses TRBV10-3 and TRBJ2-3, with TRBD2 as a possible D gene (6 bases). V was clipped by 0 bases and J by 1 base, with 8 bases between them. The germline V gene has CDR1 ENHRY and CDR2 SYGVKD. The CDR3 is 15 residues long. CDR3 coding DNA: TGTGCCATCAGTGAGTCAACGGGGGGCACAGATACGCAGTATTTT. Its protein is CAISESTGGTDTQYF.

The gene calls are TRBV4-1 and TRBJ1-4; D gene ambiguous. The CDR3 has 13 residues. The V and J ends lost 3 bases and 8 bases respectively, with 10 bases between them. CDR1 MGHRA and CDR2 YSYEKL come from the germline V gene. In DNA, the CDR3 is TGCGCCAGCAGCCAGTTAGTCAACGAAAAACTGTTTTTT. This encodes CASSQLVNEKLFF.

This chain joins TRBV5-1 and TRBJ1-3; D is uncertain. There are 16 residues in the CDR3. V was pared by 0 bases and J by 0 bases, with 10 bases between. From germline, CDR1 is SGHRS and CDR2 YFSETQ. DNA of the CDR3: TGCGCCAGCAGCTTGGGAAGTTCCTTCTCTGGAAACACCATATATTTT. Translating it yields CASSLGSSFSGNTIYF.

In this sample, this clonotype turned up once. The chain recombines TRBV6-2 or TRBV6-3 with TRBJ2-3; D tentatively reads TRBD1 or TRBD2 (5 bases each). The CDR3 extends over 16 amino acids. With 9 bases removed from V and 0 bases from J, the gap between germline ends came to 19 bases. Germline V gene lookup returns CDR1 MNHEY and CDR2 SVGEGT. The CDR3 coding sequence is TGTGCCAGTGAAAGGCCGGGGCTCCGGAGCACAGATACGCAGTATTTT. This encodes CASERPGLRSTDTQYF.

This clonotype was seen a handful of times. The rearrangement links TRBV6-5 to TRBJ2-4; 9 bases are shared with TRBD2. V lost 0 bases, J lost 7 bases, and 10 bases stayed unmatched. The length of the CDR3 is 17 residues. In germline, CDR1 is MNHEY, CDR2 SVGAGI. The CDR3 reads CASSYSPPGLAWNIQYF. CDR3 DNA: TGTGCCAGCAGTTACTCCCCCCCCGGACTAGCGTGGAACATTCAGTACTTC.

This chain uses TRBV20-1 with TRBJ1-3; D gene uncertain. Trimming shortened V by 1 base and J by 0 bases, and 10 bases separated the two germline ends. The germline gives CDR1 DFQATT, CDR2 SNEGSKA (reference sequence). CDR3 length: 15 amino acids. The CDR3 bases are TGCAGTGCTAGAGGGACTGGTAGCTCTGGAAACACCATATATTTT. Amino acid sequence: CSARGTGSSGNTIYF.

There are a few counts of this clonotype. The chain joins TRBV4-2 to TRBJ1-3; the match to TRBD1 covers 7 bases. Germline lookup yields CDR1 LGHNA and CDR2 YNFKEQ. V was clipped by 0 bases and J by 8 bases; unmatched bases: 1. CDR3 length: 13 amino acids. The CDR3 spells CASSQDRGHTIYF. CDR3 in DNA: TGTGCCAGCAGCCAAGATAGGGGGCACACCATATATTTT.

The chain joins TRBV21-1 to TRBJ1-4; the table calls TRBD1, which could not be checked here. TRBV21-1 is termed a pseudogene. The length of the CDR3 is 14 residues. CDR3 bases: TGTGCCAGCAGCAAAGATTCCCGGGACATCAGATGGTTTTTT. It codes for CASSKDSRDIRWFF.

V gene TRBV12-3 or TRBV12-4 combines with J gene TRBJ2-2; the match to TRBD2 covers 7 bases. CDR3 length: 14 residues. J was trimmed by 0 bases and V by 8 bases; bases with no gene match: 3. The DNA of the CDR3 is TGTGCCAGCTCCCGGGGGGCGAACACCGGGGAGCTGTTTTTT. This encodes CASSRGANTGELFF.

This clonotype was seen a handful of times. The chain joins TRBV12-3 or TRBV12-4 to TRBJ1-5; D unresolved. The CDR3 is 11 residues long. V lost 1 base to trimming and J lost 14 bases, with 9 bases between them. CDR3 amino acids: CASSLGETKHF. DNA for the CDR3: TGTGCCAGCAGTTTAGGGGAAACTAAGCATTTT.

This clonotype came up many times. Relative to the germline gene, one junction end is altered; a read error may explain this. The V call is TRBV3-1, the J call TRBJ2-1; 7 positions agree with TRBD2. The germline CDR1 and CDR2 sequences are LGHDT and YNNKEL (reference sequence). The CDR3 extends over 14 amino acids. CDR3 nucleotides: TGTGCCAGCAGCTTGACAGCTAGCGGTGATGAGAAGTTCTTC. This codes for CASSLTASGDEKFF.

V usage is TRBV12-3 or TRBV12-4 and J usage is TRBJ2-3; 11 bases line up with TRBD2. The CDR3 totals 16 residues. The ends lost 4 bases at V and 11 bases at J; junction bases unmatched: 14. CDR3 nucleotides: TGTGCCAGCAGTTCGGGACTAGCGGCGCTTGAAGAGGGGCAGTATTTT. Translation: CASSSGLAALEEGQYF.

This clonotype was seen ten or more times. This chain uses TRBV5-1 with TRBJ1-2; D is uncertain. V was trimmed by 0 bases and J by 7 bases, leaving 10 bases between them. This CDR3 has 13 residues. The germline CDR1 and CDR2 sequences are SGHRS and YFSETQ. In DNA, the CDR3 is TGCGCCAGCAGCTTGGAAGGGAATGGTGGCTACACCTTC. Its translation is CASSLEGNGGYTF.